At least ten counts were recorded for the clone carrying this T cell receptor (beta chain). Its target is unknown. This sample was included in a study of neurological immune-mediated disorders. The study's findings and limits: Private repertoires in all groups were suggested, as expanded clones shared no CDR3 amino acid sequences across subjects.

A single run covered 15-18 subjects with over 190 million TCR-beta sequences. MiXCR, run by TCRdb on the 5' RACE reads, gives a single entry per CDR3 protein. The repertoire holds 65,000 to 95,000 distinct CDR3 sequences, with about 5.6% as singletons. The germline V gene has CDR1 DFQATT and CDR2 SNEGSKA (reference sequence). The CDR3 is 13 amino acids. With 6 bases removed from V and 2 bases from J, the gap between germline ends came to 13 bases. As for time point: longitudinal time-point 2. The unsorted libraries were made from 2 million PBMCs kept at -80 C. What was sequenced was PBMCs. The chain uses TRBV20-1 and TRBJ1-1; D ambiguous. This TCR was sampled from a woman in her fifties or sixties with multiple sclerosis. In nucleotides, the CDR3 is TGCAGTGCCACCCCGGGAGTAAACACTGAAGCTTTCTTT. Encoded protein: CSATPGVNTEAFF.